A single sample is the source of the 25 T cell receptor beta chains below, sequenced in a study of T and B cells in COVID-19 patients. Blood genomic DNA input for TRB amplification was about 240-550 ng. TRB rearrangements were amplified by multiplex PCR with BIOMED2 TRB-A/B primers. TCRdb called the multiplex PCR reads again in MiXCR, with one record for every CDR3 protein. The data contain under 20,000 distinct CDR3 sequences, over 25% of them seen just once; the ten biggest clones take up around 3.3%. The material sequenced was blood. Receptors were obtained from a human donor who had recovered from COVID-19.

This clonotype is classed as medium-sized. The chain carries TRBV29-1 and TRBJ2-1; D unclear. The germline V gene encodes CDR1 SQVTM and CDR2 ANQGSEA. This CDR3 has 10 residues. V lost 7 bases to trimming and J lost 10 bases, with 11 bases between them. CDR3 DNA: TGCAGCGCCACCCCCGCCGAGCAGTTCTTC. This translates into CSATPAEQFF.

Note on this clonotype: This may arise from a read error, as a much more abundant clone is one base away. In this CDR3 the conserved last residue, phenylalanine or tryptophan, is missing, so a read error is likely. The CDR3 DNA follows: TGTGCCAGCAGTTTTCGGGGGGGTAGCAATCAGCCCCAGCATCTT. Translation gives CASSFRGGSNQPQHL. This chain joins TRBV12-3 or TRBV12-4 and TRBJ1-5, with D perhaps TRBD1 (5 bases). This CDR3 comprises 15 residues. V was shortened by 3 bases and J by 0 bases, with 9 bases between the two germline ends.

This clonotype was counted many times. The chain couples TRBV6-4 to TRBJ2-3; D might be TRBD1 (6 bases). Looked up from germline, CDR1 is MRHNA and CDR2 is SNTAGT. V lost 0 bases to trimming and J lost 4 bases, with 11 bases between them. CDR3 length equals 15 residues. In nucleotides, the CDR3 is TGTGCCAGCAGTGACTCTACAGGGCGACCAGATACGCAGTATTTT. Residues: CASSDSTGRPDTQYF.

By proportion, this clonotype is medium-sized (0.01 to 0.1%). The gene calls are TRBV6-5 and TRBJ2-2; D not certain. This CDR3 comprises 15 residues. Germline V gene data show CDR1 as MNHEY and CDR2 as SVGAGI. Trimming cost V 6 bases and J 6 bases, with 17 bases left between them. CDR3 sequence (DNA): TGTGCCAGCAGCCGTTGGGCCACTGGGGCCGGGGAGCTGTTTTTT. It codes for CASSRWATGAGELFF.

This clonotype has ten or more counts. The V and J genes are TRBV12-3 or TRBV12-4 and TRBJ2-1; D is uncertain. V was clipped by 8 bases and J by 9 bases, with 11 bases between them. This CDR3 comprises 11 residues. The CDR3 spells CASGYRAEQFF. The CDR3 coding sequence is TGTGCCAGCGGATATAGAGCTGAGCAGTTCTTC.

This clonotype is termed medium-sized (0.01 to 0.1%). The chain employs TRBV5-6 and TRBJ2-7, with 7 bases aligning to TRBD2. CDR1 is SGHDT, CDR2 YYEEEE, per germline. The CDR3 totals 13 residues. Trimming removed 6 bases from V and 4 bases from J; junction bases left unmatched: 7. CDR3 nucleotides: TGTGCCAGCACCCGGCGGGGAGGGTACGAGCAGTACTTC. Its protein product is CASTRRGGYEQYF.

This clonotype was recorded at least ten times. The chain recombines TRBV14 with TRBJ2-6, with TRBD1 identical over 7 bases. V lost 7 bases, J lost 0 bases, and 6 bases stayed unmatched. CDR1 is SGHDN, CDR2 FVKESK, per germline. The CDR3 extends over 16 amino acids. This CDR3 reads CASTAGGYSGANVLTF. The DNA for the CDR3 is TGTGCCAGCACCGCAGGGGGTTACTCTGGGGCCAACGTCCTGACTTTC.

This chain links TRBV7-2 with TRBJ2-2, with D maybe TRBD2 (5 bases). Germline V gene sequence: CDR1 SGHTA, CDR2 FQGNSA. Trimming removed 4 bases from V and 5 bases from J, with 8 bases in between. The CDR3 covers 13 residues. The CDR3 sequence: CASSSRETGELFF. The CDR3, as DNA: TGTGCCAGCAGCTCAAGGGAGACCGGGGAGCTGTTTTTT. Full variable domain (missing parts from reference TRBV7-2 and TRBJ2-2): GAGVSQSPSNKVTEKGKDVELRCDPISGHTALYWYRQSLGQGLEFLIYFQGNSAPDKSGLPSDRFSAERTGGSVSTLTIQRTQQEDSAVYLCASSSRETGELFFGEGSRLTVL.

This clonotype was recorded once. CDR3 sequence: CASSYHYGDRNSPLHF. The CDR3 nucleotides are TGTGCCAGCAGTTACCATTACGGGGATAGGAATTCACCCCTCCACTTT. The V and J genes are TRBV27 and TRBJ1-6; no reliable D call. Trimming took 4 bases from V and 7 from J, leaving 17 bases between them. From germline, CDR1 is MNHEY and CDR2 SMNVEV (reference sequence). The CDR3 is 16 residues long.

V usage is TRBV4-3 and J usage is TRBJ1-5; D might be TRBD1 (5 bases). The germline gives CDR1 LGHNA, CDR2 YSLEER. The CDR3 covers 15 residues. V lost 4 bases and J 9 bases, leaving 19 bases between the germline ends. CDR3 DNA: TGCGCCAGCAGCCTCCTCCGGGACCCCAAATGGCCCCAGCATTTT. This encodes CASSLLRDPKWPQHF.

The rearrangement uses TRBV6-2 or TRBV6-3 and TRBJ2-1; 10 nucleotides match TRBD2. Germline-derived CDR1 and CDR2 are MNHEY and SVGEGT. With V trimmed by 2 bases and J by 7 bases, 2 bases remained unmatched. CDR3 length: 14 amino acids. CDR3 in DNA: TGTGCCAGCAGTTACGTGACTAGCGGGAATGAGCAGTTCTTC. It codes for CASSYVTSGNEQFF.

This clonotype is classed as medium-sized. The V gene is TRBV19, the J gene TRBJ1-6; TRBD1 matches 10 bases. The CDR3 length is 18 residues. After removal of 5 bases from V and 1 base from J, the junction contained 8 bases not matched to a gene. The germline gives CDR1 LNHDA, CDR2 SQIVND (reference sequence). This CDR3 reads CASSPQTGGRSYNSPLHF. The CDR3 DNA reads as TGTGCCAGTAGTCCCCAGACAGGGGGCCGGTCCTATAATTCACCCCTCCACTTT.

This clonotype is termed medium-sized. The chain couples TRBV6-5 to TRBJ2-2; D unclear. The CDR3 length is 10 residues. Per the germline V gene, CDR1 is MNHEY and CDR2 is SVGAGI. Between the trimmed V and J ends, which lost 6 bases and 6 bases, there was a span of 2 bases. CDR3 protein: CASRPGELFF. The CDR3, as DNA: TGTGCCAGCAGACCCGGGGAGCTGTTTTTT.

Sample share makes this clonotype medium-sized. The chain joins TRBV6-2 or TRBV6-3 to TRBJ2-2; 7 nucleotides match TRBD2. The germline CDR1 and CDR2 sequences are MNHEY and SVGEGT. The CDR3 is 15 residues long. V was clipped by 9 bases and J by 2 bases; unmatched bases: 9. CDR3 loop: CASRGREVNTGELFF. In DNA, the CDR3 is TGTGCCAGTCGGGGGAGGGAGGTAAACACCGGGGAGCTGTTTTTT.

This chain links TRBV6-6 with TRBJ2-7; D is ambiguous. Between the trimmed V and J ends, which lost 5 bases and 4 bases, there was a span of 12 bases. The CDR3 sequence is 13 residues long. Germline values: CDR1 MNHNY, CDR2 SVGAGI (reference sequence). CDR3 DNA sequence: TGTGCCAGCAGTGATTTTGGGCGGTACGAGCAGTACTTC. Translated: CASSDFGRYEQYF.

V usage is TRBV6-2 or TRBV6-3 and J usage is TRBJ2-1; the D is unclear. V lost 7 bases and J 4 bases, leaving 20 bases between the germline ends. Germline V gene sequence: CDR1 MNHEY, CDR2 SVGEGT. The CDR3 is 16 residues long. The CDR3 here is CASTAMSQQPYNEQFF. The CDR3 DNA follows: TGTGCCAGCACCGCCATGTCTCAGCAACCATACAATGAGCAGTTCTTC.

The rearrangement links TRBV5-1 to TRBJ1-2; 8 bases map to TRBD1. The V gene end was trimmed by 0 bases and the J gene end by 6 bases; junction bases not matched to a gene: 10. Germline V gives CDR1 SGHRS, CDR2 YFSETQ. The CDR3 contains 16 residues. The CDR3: CASSLVGQGGVDGYTF. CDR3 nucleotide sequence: TGCGCCAGCAGCTTGGTTGGACAGGGAGGAGTTGATGGCTACACCTTC.

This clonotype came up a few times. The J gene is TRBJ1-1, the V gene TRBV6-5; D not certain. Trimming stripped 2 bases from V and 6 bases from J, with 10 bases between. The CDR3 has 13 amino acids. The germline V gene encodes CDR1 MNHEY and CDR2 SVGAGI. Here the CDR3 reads CASSYPESPEAFF. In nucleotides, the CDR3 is TGTGCCAGCAGTTACCCCGAGAGTCCTGAAGCTTTCTTT.

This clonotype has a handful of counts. The CDR3 protein is CASGLVTNEKLFF. As DNA, the CDR3 is TGTGCCAGTGGACTGGTAACTAATGAAAAACTGTTTTTT. This chain uses TRBV6-1 with TRBJ1-4; no firm D call. V gave up 9 bases and J gave up 1 base, with 9 bases separating them. CDR1 and CDR2 (germline): MNHNS, SASEGT. The CDR3 runs 13 residues.

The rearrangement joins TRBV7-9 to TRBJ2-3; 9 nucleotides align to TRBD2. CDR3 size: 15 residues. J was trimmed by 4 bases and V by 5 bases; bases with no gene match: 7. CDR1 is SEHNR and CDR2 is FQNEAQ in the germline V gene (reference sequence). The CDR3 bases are TGTGCCAGCAGCCGAGCGGGGGGAGTTTCAGATACGCAGTATTTT. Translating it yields CASSRAGGVSDTQYF.

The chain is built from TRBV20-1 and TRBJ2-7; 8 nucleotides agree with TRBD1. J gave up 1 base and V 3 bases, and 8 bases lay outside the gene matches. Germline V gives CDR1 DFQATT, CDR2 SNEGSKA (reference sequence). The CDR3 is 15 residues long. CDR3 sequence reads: CSASPRTGRSYEQYF. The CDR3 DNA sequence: TGCAGTGCTAGCCCGCGGACAGGGAGGTCCTACGAGCAGTACTTC.

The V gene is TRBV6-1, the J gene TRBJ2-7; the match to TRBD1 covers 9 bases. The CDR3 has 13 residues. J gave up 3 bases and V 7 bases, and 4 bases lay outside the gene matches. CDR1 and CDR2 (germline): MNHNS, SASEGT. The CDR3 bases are TGTGCCAGCAAGGGACAGGGCCACTACGAGCAGTACTTC. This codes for CASKGQGHYEQYF.

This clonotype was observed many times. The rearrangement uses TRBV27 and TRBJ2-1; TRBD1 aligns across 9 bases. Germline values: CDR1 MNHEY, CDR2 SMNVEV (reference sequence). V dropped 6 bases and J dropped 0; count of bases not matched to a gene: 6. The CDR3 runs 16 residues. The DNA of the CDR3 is TGTGCCAGCAGACCCCGGACAGGGGACTCCTACAATGAGCAGTTCTTC. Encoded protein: CASRPRTGDSYNEQFF.

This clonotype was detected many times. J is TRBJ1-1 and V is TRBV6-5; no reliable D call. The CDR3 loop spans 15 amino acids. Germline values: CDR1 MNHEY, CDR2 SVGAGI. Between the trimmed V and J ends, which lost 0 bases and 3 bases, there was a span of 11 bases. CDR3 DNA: TGTGCCAGCAGTTACTCTCTTCAGGTTCACACTGAAGCTTTCTTT. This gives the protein CASSYSLQVHTEAFF.

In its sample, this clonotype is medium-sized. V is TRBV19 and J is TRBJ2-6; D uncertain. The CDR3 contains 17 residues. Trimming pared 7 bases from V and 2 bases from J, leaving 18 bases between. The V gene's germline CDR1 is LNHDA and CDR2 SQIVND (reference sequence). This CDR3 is CASMRYGQTTGANVLTF. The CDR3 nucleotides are TGTGCCAGTATGCGATATGGCCAGACGACTGGGGCCAACGTCCTGACTTTC.